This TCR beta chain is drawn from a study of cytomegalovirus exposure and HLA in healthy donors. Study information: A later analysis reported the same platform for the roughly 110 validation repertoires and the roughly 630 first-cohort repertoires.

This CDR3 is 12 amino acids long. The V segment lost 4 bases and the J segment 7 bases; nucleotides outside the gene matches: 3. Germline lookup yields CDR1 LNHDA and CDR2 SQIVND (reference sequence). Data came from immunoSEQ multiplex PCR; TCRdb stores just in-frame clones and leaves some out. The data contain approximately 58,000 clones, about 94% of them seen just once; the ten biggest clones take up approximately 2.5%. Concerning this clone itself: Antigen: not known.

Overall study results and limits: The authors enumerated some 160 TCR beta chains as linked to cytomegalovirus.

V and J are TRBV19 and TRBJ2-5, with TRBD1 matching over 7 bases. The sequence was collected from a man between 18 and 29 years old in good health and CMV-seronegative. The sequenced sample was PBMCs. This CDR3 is CASSTPGGTQYF. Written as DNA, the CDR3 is TGTGCCAGTAGTACGCCAGGGGGGACCCAGTACTTC.